This T cell receptor beta chain derives from a study of blood T cell repertoires in COVID-19. Study-level background: T cells, B-cell-depleted T cells, or PBMCs provided the cDNA or gDNA that served as material.

CDR3 length equals 15 residues. After removal of 3 bases from V and 6 bases from J, the junction contained 5 bases not matched to a gene. Germline CDR1 LNHDA, CDR2 SQIVND (reference sequence). Sequencing was performed with immunoSEQ multiplex PCR; in TCRdb, only in-frame clones are kept and a portion is missing. The sample carries 300,000 to 400,000 clones, approximately 81% recorded once. Researchers sorted participants into cohorts using their self-reported clinical history. V is TRBV19 and J is TRBJ2-5; 12 bases align to TRBD2. The source of this sequence is a woman under 40 who had been exposed to COVID-19. Sequencing input: PBMCs or T cells enriched from blood (not recorded which). The CDR3 nucleotides read TGTGCCAGTAGTATCGCGACTAGCGGGAGAAAGACCCAGTACTTC. Its translation is CASSIATSGRKTQYF.